Sequencing of this TCR beta chain was carried out in a study of T-cell reconstitution after alpha-beta-depleted transplantation in children. Whole-study findings and limits: As was reported, about two months after transplant, alpha-beta T cells came from several hundred expanded graft clones. By one year post-transplant, T-cell counts and diversity largely arose from T cells that were newly produced. From surviving recipient T cells and thymic progenitors came the high day-60 TCRbeta diversity observed in some patients.

Deletions cut 4 bases from V and 7 bases from J, with 10 bases between. This CDR3 is 13 amino acids long. Germline V gives CDR1 MNHEY, CDR2 SVGAGI. The TCRbeta library was prepared with unique molecular identifiers. One entry per CDR3 protein, called by TCRdb with MiXCR from the PCR reads. The sample lists some 300,000 distinct CDR3 sequences; roughly a tenth were seen once. This clonotype was seen repeatedly, ten times or more. Its antigen is unidentified. The starting material was PBMCs, obtained before TCRalphabeta/CD19-depleted stem cell transplant. This receptor was obtained from a boy under two years old with acute myeloid leukemia, due to receive a stem cell transplant. V is TRBV6-5 and J is TRBJ2-2, with D possibly matching TRBD1 (7 bases). The CDR3 sequence is CASSFRGVGELFF. As DNA, the CDR3 is TGTGCCAGCAGTTTCAGGGGGGTCGGGGAGCTGTTTTTT.